A selection of T cell receptor beta chains follows, all from one sample in a study of blood T cell repertoires in COVID-19. Libraries were prepared by immunoSEQ multiplex PCR; TCRdb keeps only in-frame clonotypes and omits some of them. In the table there are 190,000 or so clones, approximately 79% of which are singletons. Sequencing input: peripheral blood. The origin of the receptors is a man aged 45 to 65 who had recovered from COVID-19. Each CDR3 is given with its conserved first and last residue. The order of the fields is clone size, D gene, J gene, V gene, CDR3 DNA, CDR3 protein. The D gene is left open where the match is weak. The size entry is marked missing in some rows and otherwise reads once, few, many or a size class.

.	.	TRBJ1-1	TRBV10-3	TGTGCCTCCTCCGGGGGAACTGAAGCTTTCTTT	CASSGGTEAFF
.	TRBD2	TRBJ2-3	TRBV7-9	TGTGCCAGCAGCTTAATAGCGGGAGGGACGGATACGCAGTATTTT	CASSLIAGGTDTQYF
.	.	TRBJ2-2	TRBV27	TGTGCCAGCAGTTTATTAACGGGGGGCGCCGGGGAGCTGTTTTTT	CASSLLTGGAGELFF
.	TRBD2	TRBJ2-7	TRBV6-6	TGTGCCAGCAGTTTCCAGGCGGGAGGGACCCACGAGCAGTACTTC	CASSFQAGGTHEQYF
.	.	TRBJ2-7	TRBV28	TGTGCCAGCAGTTTTTTTGCGGAAGACTACGAGCAGTACTTC	CASSFFAEDYEQYF
.	.	TRBJ2-7	TRBV11-2	TGTGCCAGCAGCCCGCGCGGGGCGGGAGAGCAGTACTTC	CASSPRGAGEQYF
.	TRBD1	TRBJ1-2	TRBV19	TGTGCCAGTAGTAAGGACAGGGGGCGCGGTGGCTACACCTTC	CASSKDRGRGGYTF
.	.	TRBJ2-7	TRBV28	TGTGCCAGCAGTTCCCCCAATTTCCGGGAGTCCGAAGAGCAGTACTTC	CASSSPNFRESEEQYF
once	TRBD2	TRBJ2-1	TRBV18	TGTGCCAGCTCATCGACTAGCGGGAGGGCCTACAATGAGCAGTTCTTC	CASSSTSGRAYNEQFF
.	.	TRBJ2-5	TRBV5-4	TGTGCCAGCAGCTCCAAGGGGGTGGAGACCCAGTACTTC	CASSSKGVETQYF
.	.	TRBJ1-2	TRBV12-5	TGTGCTAGTGGTTTGATGATAACGGGACAACCCTACACCTTC	CASGLMITGQPYTF
.	TRBD1	TRBJ1-2	TRBV7-3	TGTGCCAGCAGCCCCTTGGACAGGGGGCGTTATGACTATGGCTACACCTTC	CASSPLDRGRYDYGYTF
.	.	TRBJ2-6	TRBV19	TGTGCCAGTAGTATCTCGTCTGGGGCCAACGTCCTGACTTTC	CASSISSGANVLTF
.	.	TRBJ2-7	TRBV19	TGTGCCAGTAGTATCCGGGGAAATGAATACGAGCAGTACTTC	CASSIRGNEYEQYF
.	TRBD2	TRBJ2-1	TRBV30	TGTGCCTGGAGCCTCGGGACTAGTAATGAGCAGTTCTTC	CAWSLGTSNEQFF
.	.	TRBJ1-1	TRBV5-8	TGTGCCAGCAGCTCTAGGAGGACTGAAGCTTTCTTT	CASSSRRTEAFF
many	TRBD1	TRBJ1-2	TRBV27	TGTGCCAGCAGTCAGGTTTGGGCAGGGGGCTATGGCTACACCTTC	CASSQVWAGGYGYTF
.	TRBD1	TRBJ1-1	TRBV7-9	TGTGCCAGCAGCTTAGCGACAGGGAGCACTGAAGCTTTCTTT	CASSLATGSTEAFF
once	.	TRBJ1-1	TRBV7-8	TGTGCCAGCAGCTTAGCTGAGGGGAACACTGAAGCTTTCTTT	CASSLAEGNTEAFF
.	.	TRBJ2-1	TRBV30	TGTGCCTGGGAGCGTGACAATGAGCAGTTCTTC	CAWERDNEQFF
.	TRBD1	TRBJ2-1	TRBV19	TGTGCCAGTAGTGGGGGACAGACCCTACTGAGCTCCTACAATGAGCAGTTCTTC	CASSGGQTLLSSYNEQFF
.	TRBD1	TRBJ1-4	TRBV19	TGTGCCAGTAGTATGGCCGGGACAGGTGACGAAAAACTGTTTTTT	CASSMAGTGDEKLFF